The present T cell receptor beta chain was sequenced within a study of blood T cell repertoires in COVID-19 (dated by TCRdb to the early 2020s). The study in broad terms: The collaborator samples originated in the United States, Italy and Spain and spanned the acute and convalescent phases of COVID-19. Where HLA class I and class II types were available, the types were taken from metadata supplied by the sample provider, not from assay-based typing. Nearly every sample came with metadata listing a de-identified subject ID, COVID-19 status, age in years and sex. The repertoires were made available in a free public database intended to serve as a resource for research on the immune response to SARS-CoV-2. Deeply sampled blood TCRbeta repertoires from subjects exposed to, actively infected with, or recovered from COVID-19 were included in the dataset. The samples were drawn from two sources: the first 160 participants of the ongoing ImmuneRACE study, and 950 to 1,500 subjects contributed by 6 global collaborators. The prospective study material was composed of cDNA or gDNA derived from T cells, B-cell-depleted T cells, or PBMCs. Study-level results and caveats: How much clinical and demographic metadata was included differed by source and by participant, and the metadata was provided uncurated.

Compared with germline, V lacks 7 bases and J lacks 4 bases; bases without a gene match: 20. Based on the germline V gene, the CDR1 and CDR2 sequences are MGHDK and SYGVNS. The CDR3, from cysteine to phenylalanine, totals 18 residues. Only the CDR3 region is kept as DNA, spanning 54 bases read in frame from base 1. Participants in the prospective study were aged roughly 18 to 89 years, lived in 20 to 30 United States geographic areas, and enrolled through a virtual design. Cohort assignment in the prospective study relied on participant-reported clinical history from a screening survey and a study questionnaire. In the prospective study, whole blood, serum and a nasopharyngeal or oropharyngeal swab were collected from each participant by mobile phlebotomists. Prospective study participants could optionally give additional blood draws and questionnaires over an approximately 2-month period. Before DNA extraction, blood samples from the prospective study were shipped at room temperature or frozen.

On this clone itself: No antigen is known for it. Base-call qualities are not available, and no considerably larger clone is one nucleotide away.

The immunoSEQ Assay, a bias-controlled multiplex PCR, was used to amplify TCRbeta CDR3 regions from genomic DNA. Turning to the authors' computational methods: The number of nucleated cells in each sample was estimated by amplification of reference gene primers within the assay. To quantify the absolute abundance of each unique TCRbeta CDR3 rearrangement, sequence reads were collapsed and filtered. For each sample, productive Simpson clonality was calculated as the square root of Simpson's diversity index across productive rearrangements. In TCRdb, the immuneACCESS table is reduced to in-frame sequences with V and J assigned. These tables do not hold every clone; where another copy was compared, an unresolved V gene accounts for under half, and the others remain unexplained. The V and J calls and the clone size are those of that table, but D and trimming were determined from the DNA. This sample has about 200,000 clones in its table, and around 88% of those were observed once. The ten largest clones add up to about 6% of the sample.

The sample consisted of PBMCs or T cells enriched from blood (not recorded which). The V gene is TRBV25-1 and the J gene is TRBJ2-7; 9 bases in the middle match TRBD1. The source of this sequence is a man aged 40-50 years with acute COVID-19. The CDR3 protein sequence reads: CASTPSLPLDRGRYEQYF. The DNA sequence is TGTGCCAGCACCCCTAGCCTACCGCTCGACAGGGGGAGGTACGAGCAGTACTTC.